This T cell receptor (beta chain) is from a study of Graves' ophthalmopathy and Graves' hyperthyroidism. Study results and caveats: The authors also found most expanded thyroid clonotypes above 0.001 frequency in blood. Cross-validated, the 13-signature model showed 87.88%/81.08% sensitivity/specificity, and 80%/75% in the test set.

The CDR3 is 14 amino acids. CDR3 regions of TCR beta were amplified from RNA transcripts. After a first-round RT-PCR with HTBI primers, a second-round multiplex PCR was run. TCRdb processed the multiplex PCR reads anew with MiXCR; each CDR3 protein has one entry. Altogether around 520,000 distinct CDR3 sequences are present, roughly 40% being singletons, with the ten largest covering about 4.6%. Patients newly diagnosed with hyperthyroidism, under 2 months' duration, were aged 18 to 65, the study reports. With respect to this clonotype: Its antigen is still unknown. A single base separates this from a much larger clone, so it may be a read error.

The source material was peripheral blood or thyroid tissue (not recorded which). This TCR derives from an adult man with Graves' hyperthyroidism. The rearrangement links TRBV12-3 or TRBV12-4 to TRBJ1-6; D remains ambiguous. CDR3: CASSLDWEARPPHF. Here the CDR3 DNA reads TGTGCCAGCAGTTTAGACTGGGAAGCTCGGCCCCCCCACTTT.